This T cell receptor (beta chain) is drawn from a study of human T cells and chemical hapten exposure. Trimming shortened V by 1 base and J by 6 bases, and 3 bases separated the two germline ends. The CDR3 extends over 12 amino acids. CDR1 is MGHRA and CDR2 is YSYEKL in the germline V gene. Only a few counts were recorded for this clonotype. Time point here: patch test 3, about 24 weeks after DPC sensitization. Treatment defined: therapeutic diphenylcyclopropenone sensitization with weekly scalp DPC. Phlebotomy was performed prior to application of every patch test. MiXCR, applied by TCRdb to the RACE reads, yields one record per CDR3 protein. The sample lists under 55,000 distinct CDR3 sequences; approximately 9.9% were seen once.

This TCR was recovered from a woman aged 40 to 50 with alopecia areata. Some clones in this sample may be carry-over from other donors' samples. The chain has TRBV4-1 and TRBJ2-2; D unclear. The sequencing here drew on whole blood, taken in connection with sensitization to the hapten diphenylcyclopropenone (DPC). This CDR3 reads CASSQVPGELFF. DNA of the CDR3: TGCGCCAGCAGCCAAGTCCCCGGGGAGCTGTTTTTT.